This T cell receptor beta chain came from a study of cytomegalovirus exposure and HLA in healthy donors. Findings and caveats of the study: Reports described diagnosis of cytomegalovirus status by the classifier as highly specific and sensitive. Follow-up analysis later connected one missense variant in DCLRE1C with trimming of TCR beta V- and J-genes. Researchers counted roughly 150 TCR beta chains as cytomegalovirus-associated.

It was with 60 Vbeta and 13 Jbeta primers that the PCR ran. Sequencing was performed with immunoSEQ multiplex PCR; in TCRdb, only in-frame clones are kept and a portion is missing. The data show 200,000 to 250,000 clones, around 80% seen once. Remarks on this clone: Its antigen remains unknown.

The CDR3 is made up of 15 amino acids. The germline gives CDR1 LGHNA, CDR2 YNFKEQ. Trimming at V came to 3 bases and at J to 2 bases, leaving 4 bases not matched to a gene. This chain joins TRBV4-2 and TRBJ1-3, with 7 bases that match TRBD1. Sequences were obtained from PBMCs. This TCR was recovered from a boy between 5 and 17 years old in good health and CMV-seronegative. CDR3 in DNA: TGTGCCAGCAGCCAGAGGGGACAGACTGGAAACACCATATATTTT. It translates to CASSQRGQTGNTIYF.